This T cell receptor beta chain was sequenced during a study of OX40 agonist ivuxolimab in advanced cancers. The wider study: Dose-escalation patients had hepatocellular carcinoma, melanoma, renal cell or head and neck cancer.

Assay: immunoSEQ multiplex PCR; the TCRdb copy retains only in-frame clones and omits some. This sample has nearly 70,000 clones; 65% to 90% occur once, and the top ten carry 1.4% to 1.5%. Germline lookup yields CDR1 SGHTA and CDR2 FQGNSA. This CDR3 spans 14 amino acids. V lost 2 bases and J 7 bases, leaving 11 bases between the germline ends. The sample in question was CD4+ or CD8+ T cells sorted from blood, obtained in a trial of the OX40 agonist ivuxolimab. The receptor was derived from an adult with an advanced solid tumor such as melanoma, head and neck, liver or kidney cancer. The rearrangement links TRBV7-2 to TRBJ1-4, with D possibly matching TRBD1 (5 bases). Written as DNA, the CDR3 is TGTGCCAGCAGCTTAATAGGGGTCGGTGAAAAACTGTTTTTT. This sequence encodes CASSLIGVGEKLFF.